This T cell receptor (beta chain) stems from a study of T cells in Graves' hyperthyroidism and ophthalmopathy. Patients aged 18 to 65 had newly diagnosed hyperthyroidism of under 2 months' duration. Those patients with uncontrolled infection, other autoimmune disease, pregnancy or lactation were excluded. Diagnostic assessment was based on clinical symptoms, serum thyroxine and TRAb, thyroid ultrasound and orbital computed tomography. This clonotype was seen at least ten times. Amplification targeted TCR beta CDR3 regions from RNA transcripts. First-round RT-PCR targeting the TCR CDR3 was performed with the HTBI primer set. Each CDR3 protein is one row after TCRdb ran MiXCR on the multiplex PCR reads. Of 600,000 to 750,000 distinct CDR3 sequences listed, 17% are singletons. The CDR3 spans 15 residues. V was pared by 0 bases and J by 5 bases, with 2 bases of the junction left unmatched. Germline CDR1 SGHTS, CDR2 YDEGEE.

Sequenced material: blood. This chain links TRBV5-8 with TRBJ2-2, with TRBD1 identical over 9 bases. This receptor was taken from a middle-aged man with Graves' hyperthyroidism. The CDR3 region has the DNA TGTGCCAGCAGCTTGGACAGGGGGCGTACCGGGGAGCTGTTTTTT. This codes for CASSLDRGRTGELFF.